Below are 17 T cell receptor beta chains sequenced from a single sample in a study of blood T cell repertoires in COVID-19. Assay used: immunoSEQ multiplex PCR; TCRdb lists only in-frame clones, some missing. The sample includes 330,000 or so clones, approximately 88% of them seen just once. Sample: peripheral blood. The receptors come from a man aged 25-45 years with COVID-19, enrolled during active disease.

This chain joins TRBV10-3 and TRBJ2-7; 10 bases align to TRBD2. The CDR3 is 14 residues long. Trimming removed 6 bases from V and 5 bases from J; junction bases left unmatched: 7. CDR1 is ENHRY, CDR2 SYGVKD, per germline. Written as DNA, the CDR3 is TGTGCCATCAGGGGGACTAGCGAGGGTAACGAGCAGTACTTC. It specifies CAIRGTSEGNEQYF.

The chain links TRBV9 to TRBJ1-2; 12 nucleotides line up with TRBD1. Germline V lookup: CDR1 SGDLS, CDR2 YYNGEE. The CDR3 has 15 residues. The J segment lost 4 bases and the V segment lost 2 bases, leaving 3 bases of the junction unmatched. In DNA form, the CDR3 reads TGTGCCAGCAGCGTTGGGGGACAGGGGGCCTATGGCTACACCTTC. It yields the protein CASSVGGQGAYGYTF.

V usage is TRBV28 and J usage is TRBJ2-5, with D uncertain. The germline gives CDR1 MDHEN, CDR2 SYDVKM. V shed 7 bases and J shed 4 bases, with 10 bases lying between them. This CDR3 has 12 residues. DNA of the CDR3: TGTGCCAGCAACCGTTTCGGAGAGACCCAGTACTTC. Protein: CASNRFGETQYF.

The chain has TRBV18 and TRBJ2-7; 13 bases line up with TRBD2. CDR3 length: 17 amino acids. The germline V gene encodes CDR1 KGHSH and CDR2 LQKENI. J was trimmed by 0 bases and V by 3 bases; bases with no gene match: 5. CDR3 DNA: TGTGCCAGCTCACCGGGACTAGCGGGGACCCTCTCCTACGAGCAGTACTTC. Its protein product is CASSPGLAGTLSYEQYF.

This sequence joins TRBV7-3 and TRBJ2-7; TRBD2 matches at 7 bases. Germline CDR1 reads SGHTA; CDR2 reads FQGTGA. Trimming cost V 5 bases and J 2 bases; bases outside gene matches: 9. This CDR3 is 15 amino acids long. DNA of the CDR3: TGTGCCAGCAGCGTCGGGGCGGGAGCGACCTACGAGCAGTACTTC. Translating gives CASSVGAGATYEQYF.

J is TRBJ1-5 and V is TRBV15; D is possibly TRBD1 (5 bases). V was trimmed by 0 bases and J by 5 bases, leaving 17 bases between them. The CDR3 runs 17 residues. From germline, CDR1 is LNHNV and CDR2 YYDKDF (reference sequence). The CDR3 DNA sequence: TGTGCCACCAGCAGAGATACTAGGCCGGGGGGGGATCAGCCCCAGCATTTT. Translation: CATSRDTRPGGDQPQHF.

In this sample, this clone turned up a few times. The V gene is TRBV4-1, the J gene TRBJ2-7; 10 bases agree with TRBD1. V lost 2 bases to trimming and J lost 4 bases; unmatched junction nucleotides: 2. The CDR3 runs to 14 residues. The V gene's germline CDR1 is MGHRA and CDR2 YSYEKL. This CDR3 reads CASSQRDRGYEQYF. Written as DNA, the CDR3 is TGCGCCAGCAGCCAACGGGACAGGGGATACGAGCAGTACTTC.

The rearrangement joins TRBV10-3 to TRBJ2-2; tentative D call: TRBD1 (6 bases). The CDR3 contains 14 residues. Per the germline V gene, CDR1 is ENHRY and CDR2 is SYGVKD. V shed 5 bases and J shed 2 bases, with 9 bases lying between them. CDR3 in DNA: TGTGCCATCAGTTGGACAGTCAACACCGGGGAGCTGTTTTTT. The encoded protein is CAISWTVNTGELFF.

This chain uses TRBV2 with TRBJ1-5, with D perhaps matching TRBD1 (6 bases). This CDR3 is built from 16 residues. Between the trimmed V and J ends, which lost 3 bases and 1 base, there was a span of 13 bases. Germline values: CDR1 SNHLY, CDR2 FYNNEI. CDR3 residues: CASSELQGHSNQPQHF. The CDR3 DNA reads TGTGCCAGCAGTGAGTTACAGGGCCACAGCAATCAGCCCCAGCATTTT.

There are a few counts of this clone. For the CDR3, the DNA is TGTGCCAGCAGCGTAGCTCGGGGATTGACTGAGACCCAGTACTTC. It is translated as CASSVARGLTETQYF. This chain uses TRBV9 with TRBJ2-5; possible D gene TRBD2, 5 bases. The CDR3 runs 15 residues. Trimming pared 0 bases from V and 5 bases from J, leaving 14 bases between. The germline CDR1 and CDR2 sequences are SGDLS and YYNGEE. Full variable domain (outside the CDR3, taken from reference TRBV9 and TRBJ2-5): DSGVTQTPKHLITATGQRVTLRCSPRSGDLSVYWYQQSLDQGLQFLIQYYNGEERAKGNILERFSAQQFPDLHSELNLSSLELGDSALYFCASSVARGLTETQYFGPGTRLLVL.

This clone was recorded a few times. The rearrangement joins TRBV6-5 to TRBJ2-1, with TRBD1 matching 11 bases. The CDR3 runs to 14 residues. Germline CDR1 reads MNHEY; CDR2 reads SVGAGI. J lost 8 bases, V lost 8 bases, and 8 bases had no gene match. The CDR3 spells CASRNGQGAYEQFF. The CDR3, as DNA: TGTGCCAGCCGTAACGGACAGGGGGCTTATGAGCAGTTCTTC.

This chain connects TRBV6-5 to TRBJ2-7; a weak D match, TRBD2 (6 bases). CDR1 and CDR2 from the germline V gene are MNHEY and SVGAGI. The length of the CDR3 is 12 residues. V shed 8 bases and J shed 0 bases, with 8 bases lying between them. CDR3 DNA sequence: TGTGCCAGCTGGACTACCTCCTACGAGCAGTACTTC. This translates into CASWTTSYEQYF.

The chain joins TRBV11-2 to TRBJ2-3; no clear D gene. The CDR3 loop spans 14 amino acids. The V gene's germline CDR1 is SGHAT and CDR2 FQNNGV. V lost 0 bases, J lost 1 base, and 5 bases lay in between. The CDR3 DNA follows: TGTGCCAGCAGCTTAGACCGAGGCACAGATACGCAGTATTTT. It codes for CASSLDRGTDTQYF.

The rearrangement joins TRBV9 to TRBJ2-7; perhaps TRBD2 as D (7 bases). Trimming shortened V by 7 bases and J by 3 bases, and 14 bases separated the two germline ends. There are 13 residues in the CDR3. Germline lookup yields CDR1 SGDLS and CDR2 YYNGEE. The CDR3 loop reads CASSRRGGYEQYF. CDR3 bases: TGTGCCAGCTCCCGAAGGGGGGGCTACGAGCAGTACTTC.

The chain links TRBV7-8 to TRBJ2-3, with D possibly TRBD1 on 6 matching bases. Per the germline V gene, CDR1 is SGHVS and CDR2 is FQNEAQ. V shed 5 bases and J shed 1 base, with 10 bases lying between them. The CDR3 loop spans 14 amino acids. This chain's CDR3 is CASSPRTGTDTQYF. The DNA for the CDR3 is TGTGCCAGCAGCCCGAGGACAGGCACAGATACGCAGTATTTT.

This clone was counted a few times. The chain uses TRBV29-1 and TRBJ1-2, with 8 bases aligning to TRBD1. Unmatched junction bases numbered 6, after V lost 0 bases and J lost 6 bases. This CDR3 contains 14 residues. The germline V gene has CDR1 SQVTM and CDR2 ANQGSEA. In nucleotides, the CDR3 is TGCAGCGTTGAAGACATGACAGGGGAGGATGGCTACACCTTC. It translates to CSVEDMTGEDGYTF.

V gene TRBV11-3 combines with J gene TRBJ2-1; a possible D gene is TRBD1 (8 bases). This CDR3 region has 14 residues. With 5 bases removed from V and 8 bases from J, the gap between germline ends came to 16 bases. Germline V gene lookup returns CDR1 SGHNT and CDR2 YENEEA. DNA of the CDR3: TGTGCCAGCAGCGCACAGGGGGGGAAGGATGAGCAGTTCTTC. It specifies CASSAQGGKDEQFF.